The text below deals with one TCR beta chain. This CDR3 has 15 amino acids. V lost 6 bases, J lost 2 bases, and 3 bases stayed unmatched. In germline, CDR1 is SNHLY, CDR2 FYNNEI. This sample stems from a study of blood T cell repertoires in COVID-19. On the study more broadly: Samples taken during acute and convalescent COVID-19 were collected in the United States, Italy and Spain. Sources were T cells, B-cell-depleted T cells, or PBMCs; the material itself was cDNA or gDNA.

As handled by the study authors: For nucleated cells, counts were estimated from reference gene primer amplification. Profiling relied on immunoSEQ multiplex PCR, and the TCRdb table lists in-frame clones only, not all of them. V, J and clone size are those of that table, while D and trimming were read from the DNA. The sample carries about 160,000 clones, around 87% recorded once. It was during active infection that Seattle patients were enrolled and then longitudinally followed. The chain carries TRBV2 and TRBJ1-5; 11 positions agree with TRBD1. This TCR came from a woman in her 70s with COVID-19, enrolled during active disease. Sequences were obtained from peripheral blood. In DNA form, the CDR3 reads TGTGCCAGCAGCAAGGACAGGGGGCGCAATCAGCCCCAGCATTTT. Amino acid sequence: CASSKDRGRNQPQHF.